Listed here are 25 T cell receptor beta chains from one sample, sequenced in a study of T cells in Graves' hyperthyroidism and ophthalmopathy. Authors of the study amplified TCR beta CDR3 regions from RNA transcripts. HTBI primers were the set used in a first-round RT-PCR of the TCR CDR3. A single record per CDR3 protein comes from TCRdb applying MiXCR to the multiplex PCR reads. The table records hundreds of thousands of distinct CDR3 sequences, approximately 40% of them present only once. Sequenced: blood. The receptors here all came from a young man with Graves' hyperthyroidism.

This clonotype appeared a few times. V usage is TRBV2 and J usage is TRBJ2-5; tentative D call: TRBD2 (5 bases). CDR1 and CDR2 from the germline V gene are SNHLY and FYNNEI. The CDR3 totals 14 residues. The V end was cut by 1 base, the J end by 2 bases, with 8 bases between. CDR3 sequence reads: CASSEGGDQETQYF. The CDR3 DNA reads TGTGCCAGCAGTGAAGGGGGAGATCAAGAGACCCAGTACTTC.

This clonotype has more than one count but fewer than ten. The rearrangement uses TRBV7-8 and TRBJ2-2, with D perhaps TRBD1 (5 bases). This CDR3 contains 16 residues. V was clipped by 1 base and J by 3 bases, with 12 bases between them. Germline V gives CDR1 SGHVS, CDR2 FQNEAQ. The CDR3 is CASSLEGVIYTGELFF. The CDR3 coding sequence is TGTGCCAGCAGCTTAGAAGGGGTCATCTACACCGGGGAGCTGTTTTTT.

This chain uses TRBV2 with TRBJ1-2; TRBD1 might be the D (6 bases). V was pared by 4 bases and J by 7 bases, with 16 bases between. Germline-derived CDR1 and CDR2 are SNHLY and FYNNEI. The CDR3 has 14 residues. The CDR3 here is CASSAGQGSSGYTF. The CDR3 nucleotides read TGTGCCAGCAGTGCGGGGCAGGGGAGCTCTGGCTACACCTTC.

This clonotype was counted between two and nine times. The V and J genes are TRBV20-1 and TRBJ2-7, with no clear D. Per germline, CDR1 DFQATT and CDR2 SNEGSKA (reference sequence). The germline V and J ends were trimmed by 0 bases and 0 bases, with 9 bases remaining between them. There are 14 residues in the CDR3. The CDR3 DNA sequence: TGCAGTGCTAGAGATATTGGCGACTCCTACGAGCAGTACTTC. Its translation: CSARDIGDSYEQYF.

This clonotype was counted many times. CDR3 loop: CASSYSVSNQPQHF. Here the CDR3 DNA reads TGTGCCAGCAGTTACTCGGTTAGCAATCAGCCCCAGCATTTT. This chain links TRBV6-6 with TRBJ1-5; the D is unclear. This CDR3 is built from 14 residues. The germline gives CDR1 MNHNY, CDR2 SVGAGI (reference sequence). Trimming cost V 0 bases and J 0 bases, with 3 bases left between them.

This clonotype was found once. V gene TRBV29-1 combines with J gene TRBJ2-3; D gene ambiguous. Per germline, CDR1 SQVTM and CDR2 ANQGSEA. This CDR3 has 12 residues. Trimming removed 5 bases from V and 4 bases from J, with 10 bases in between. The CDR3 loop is CSVQLFADTQYF. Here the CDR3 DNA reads TGCAGCGTTCAGCTCTTTGCAGATACGCAGTATTTT.

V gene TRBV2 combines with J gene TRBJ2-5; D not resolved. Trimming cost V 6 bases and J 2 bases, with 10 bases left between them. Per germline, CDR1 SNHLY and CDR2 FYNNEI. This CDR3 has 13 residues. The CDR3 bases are TGTGCCAGCAGGAGAGACTTACAAGAGACCCAGTACTTC. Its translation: CASRRDLQETQYF.

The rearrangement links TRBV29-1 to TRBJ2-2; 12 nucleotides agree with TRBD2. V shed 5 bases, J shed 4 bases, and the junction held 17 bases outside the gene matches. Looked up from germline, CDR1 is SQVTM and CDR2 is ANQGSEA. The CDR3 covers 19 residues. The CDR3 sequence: CSVILAGGAPMTPTGELFF. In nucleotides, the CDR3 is TGCAGCGTTATCCTAGCGGGAGGGGCTCCGATGACTCCCACCGGGGAGCTGTTTTTT.

Here the CDR3 DNA reads TGCAGTGCCGACACCGGGACGGATAATGAAAAACTGTTTTTT. This sequence encodes CSADTGTDNEKLFF. The J gene is TRBJ1-4, the V gene TRBV20-1; possibly TRBD1 for D (5 bases). CDR3 length equals 14 residues. In germline, CDR1 is DFQATT, CDR2 SNEGSKA (reference sequence). The V end was cut by 6 bases, the J end by 4 bases, with 15 bases between.

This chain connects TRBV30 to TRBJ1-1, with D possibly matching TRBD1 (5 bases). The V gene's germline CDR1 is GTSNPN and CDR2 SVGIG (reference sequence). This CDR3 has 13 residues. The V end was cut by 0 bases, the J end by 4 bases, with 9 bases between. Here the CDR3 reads CAWSVTRGTEAFF. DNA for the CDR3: TGTGCCTGGAGTGTAACGAGGGGCACTGAAGCTTTCTTT.

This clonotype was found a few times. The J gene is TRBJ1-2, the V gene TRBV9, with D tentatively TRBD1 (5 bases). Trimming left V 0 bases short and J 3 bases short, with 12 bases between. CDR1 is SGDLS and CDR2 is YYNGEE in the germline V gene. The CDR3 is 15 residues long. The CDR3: CASSVVPRGDYGYTF. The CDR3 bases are TGTGCCAGCAGCGTAGTCCCGAGGGGCGACTATGGCTACACCTTC.

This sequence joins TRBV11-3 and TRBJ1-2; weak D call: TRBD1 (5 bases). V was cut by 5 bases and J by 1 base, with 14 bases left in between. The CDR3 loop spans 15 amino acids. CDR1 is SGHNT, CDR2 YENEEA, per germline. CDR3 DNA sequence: TGTGCCAGCAGCCCCCGGGACGGAATTAACTATGGCTACACCTTC. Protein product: CASSPRDGINYGYTF.

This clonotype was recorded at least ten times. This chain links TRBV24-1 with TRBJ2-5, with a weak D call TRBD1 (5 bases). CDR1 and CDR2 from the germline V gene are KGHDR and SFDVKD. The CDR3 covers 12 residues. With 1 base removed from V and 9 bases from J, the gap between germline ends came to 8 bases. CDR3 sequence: CATSDLQGAQYF. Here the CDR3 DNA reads TGTGCCACCAGTGATTTACAAGGGGCCCAGTACTTC.

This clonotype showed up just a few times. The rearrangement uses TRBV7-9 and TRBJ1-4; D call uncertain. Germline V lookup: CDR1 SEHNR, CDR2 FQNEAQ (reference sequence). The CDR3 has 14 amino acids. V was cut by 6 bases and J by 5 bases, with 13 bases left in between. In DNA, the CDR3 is TGTGCCAGCAGTTTCCGGGAAGTCAATGAAAAACTGTTTTTT. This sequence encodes CASSFREVNEKLFF.

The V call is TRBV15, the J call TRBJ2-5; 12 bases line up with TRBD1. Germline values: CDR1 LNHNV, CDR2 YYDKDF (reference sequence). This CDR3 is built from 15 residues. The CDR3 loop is CANPRDRGLGETQYF. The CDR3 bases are TGTGCAAACCCTCGGGACAGGGGGCTTGGAGAGACCCAGTACTTC.

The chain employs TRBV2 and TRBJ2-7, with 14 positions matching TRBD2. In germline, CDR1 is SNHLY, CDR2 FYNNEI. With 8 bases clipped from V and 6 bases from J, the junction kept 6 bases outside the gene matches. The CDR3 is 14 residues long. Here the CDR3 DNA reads TGTGCCAGCGGGGGACTAGCGGGAGCGGGCGAGCAGTACTTC. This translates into CASGGLAGAGEQYF.

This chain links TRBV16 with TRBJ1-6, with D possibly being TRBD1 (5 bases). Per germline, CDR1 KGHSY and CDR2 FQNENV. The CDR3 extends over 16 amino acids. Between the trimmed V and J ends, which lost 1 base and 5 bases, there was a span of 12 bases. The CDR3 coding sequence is TGTGCCAGCAGCCAATTCTATCGACAGAATAATTCACCCCTCCACTTT. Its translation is CASSQFYRQNNSPLHF. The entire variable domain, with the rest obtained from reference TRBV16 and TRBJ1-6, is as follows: GEEVAQTPKHLVRGEGQKAKLYCAPIKGHSYVFWYQQVLKNEFKFLISFQNENVFDETGMPKERFSAKCLPNSPCSLEIQATKLEDSAVYFCASSQFYRQNNSPLHFGNGTRLTVT.

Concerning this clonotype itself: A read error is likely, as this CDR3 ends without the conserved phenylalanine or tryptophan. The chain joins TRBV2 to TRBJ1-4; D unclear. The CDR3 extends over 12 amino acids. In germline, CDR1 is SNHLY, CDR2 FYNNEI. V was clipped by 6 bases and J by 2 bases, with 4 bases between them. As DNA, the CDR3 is TGTGCCAGCAGGGGTACTAATGAAAAACTGTTTCTT. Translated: CASRGTNEKLFL.

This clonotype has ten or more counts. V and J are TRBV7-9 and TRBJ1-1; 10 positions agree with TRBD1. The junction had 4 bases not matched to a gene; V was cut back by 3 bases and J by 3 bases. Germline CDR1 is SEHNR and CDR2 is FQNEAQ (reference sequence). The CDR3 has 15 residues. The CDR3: CASSLGQGRYTEAFF. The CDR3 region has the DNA TGTGCCAGCAGCTTGGGACAGGGGAGGTACACTGAAGCTTTCTTT.

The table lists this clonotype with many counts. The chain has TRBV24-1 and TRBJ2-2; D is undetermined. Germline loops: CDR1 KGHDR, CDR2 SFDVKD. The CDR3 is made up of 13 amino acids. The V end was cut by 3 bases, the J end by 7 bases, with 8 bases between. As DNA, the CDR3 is TGTGCCACCAGTGATCCGATAAACGGGGAGCTGTTTTTT. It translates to CATSDPINGELFF.

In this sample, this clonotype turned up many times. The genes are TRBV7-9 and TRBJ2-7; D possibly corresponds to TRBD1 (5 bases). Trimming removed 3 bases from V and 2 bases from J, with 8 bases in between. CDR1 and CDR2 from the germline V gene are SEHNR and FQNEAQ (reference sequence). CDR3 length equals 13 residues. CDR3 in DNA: TGTGCCAGCAGCTTGCCAGGGACCTACGAGCAGTACTTC. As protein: CASSLPGTYEQYF.

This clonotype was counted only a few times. DNA for the CDR3: TGTGCCAGCAGCTTAGCGCCCGGGACAGGGGGGGTGAACACTGAAGCTTTCTTT. It encodes CASSLAPGTGGVNTEAFF. The rearrangement uses TRBV7-9 and TRBJ1-1; 11 nucleotides line up with TRBD1. CDR1 is SEHNR, CDR2 FQNEAQ, per germline (reference sequence). Trimming at V came to 0 bases and at J to 0 bases, leaving 6 bases not matched to a gene. This CDR3 region has 18 residues.

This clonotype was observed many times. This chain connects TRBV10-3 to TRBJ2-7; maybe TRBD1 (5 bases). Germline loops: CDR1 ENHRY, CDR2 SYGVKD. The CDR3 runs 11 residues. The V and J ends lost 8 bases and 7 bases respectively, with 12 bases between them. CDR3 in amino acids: CAISQGMEQYF. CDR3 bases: TGTGCCATCTCCCAGGGCATGGAGCAGTACTTC.

CDR3 DNA: TGCAGTGCTAGAAAGAGCGGCTCCTACGAGCAGTACTTC. Translating gives CSARKSGSYEQYF. The chain is built from TRBV20-1 and TRBJ2-7; a weak D match, TRBD2 (5 bases). The V gene's germline CDR1 is DFQATT and CDR2 SNEGSKA (reference sequence). CDR3 length equals 13 residues. Trimming stripped 2 bases from V and 0 bases from J, with 8 bases between.

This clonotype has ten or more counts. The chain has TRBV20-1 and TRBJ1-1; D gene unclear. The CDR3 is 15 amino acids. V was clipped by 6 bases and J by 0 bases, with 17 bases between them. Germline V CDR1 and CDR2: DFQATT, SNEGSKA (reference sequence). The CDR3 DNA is TGCAGTGCACCCGAGTCGAGATCTTTGAACACTGAAGCTTTCTTT. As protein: CSAPESRSLNTEAFF.